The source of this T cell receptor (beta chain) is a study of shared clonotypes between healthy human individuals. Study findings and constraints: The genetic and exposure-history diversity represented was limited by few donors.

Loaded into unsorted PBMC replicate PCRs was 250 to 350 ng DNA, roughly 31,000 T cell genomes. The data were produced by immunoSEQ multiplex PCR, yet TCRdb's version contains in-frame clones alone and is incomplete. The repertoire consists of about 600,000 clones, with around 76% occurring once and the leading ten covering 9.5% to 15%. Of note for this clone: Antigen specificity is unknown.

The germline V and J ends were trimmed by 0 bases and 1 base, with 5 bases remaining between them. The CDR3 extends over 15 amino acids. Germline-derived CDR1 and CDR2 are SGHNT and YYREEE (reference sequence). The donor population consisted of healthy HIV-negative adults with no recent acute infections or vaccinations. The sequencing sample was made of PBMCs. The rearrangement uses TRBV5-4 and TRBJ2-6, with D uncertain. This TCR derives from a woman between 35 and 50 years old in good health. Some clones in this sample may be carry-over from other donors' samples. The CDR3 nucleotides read TGTGCCAGCAGCTTGGCGAGTTCTGGGGCCAACGTCCTGACTTTC. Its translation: CASSLASSGANVLTF. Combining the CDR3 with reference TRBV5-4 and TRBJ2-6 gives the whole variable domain ETGVTQSPTHLIKTRGQQVTLRCSSQSGHNTVSWYQQALGQGPQFIFQYYREEENGRGNFPPRFSGLQFPNYSSELNVNALELDDSALYLCASSLASSGANVLTFGAGSRLTVL.